These 18 T cell receptor beta chains share one sample of origin, sequenced in a study of CD8 T cells in ankylosing spondylitis. TCRdb processed the 5' RACE reads anew with MiXCR; each CDR3 protein has one entry. The sample carries 200,000 to 300,000 distinct CDR3 sequences, 8.6% recorded once. The material sequenced was blood, either unsorted or a sorted T cell fraction (not recorded which). The receptor source for this set is a male donor with ankylosing spondylitis or in good health (not recorded which).

The chain uses TRBV5-1 and TRBJ1-2; 8 bases map to TRBD1. Germline loops: CDR1 SGHRS, CDR2 YFSETQ. CDR3 length: 15 residues. The V gene end was trimmed by 6 bases and the J gene end by 6 bases; junction bases not matched to a gene: 13. The CDR3 here is CASNRWTGTADGYTF. The CDR3 DNA reads TGCGCCAGCAACAGATGGACAGGGACCGCAGATGGCTACACCTTC.

In its sample, this clonotype was seen many times. This chain links TRBV5-1 with TRBJ2-1; the match to TRBD2 covers 13 bases. CDR1 and CDR2 (germline): SGHRS, YFSETQ. The CDR3 contains 15 residues. J lost 7 bases, V lost 5 bases, and 6 bases had no gene match. Written as DNA, the CDR3 is TGCGCCAGCAGTGGGAGACTAGCGGGGGGTAATGAGCAGTTCTTC. It encodes CASSGRLAGGNEQFF.

This clonotype was found many times. The chain uses TRBV3-1 and TRBJ2-1; TRBD2 agrees at 14 bases. CDR3 length: 16 residues. The junction had 1 base not matched to a gene; V was cut back by 3 bases and J by 3 bases. Germline V CDR1 and CDR2: LGHDT, YNNKEL (reference sequence). CDR3 in DNA: TGTGCCAGCAGCCAGACTAGCGGGAGGGACTACAATGAGCAGTTCTTC. Amino acids: CASSQTSGRDYNEQFF.

This clonotype was seen many times. CDR3 nucleotides: TGTGCCAGCAGTTTTCGCGTGGGGGACACTGAAGCTTTCTTT. Its protein product is CASSFRVGDTEAFF. The chain uses TRBV6-2 or TRBV6-3 and TRBJ1-1, with TRBD1 as a possible D gene (5 bases). Germline lookup yields CDR1 MNHEY and CDR2 SVGEGT. Trimming removed 4 bases from V and 3 bases from J, with 12 bases in between. The CDR3 extends over 14 amino acids.

This clonotype was counted at least ten times. V and J are TRBV7-2 and TRBJ2-5; possible D gene TRBD1, 6 bases. The CDR3 covers 12 residues. Germline CDR1 is SGHTA and CDR2 is FQGNSA. V lost 4 bases and J lost 7, with 10 bases in between. For the CDR3, the DNA is TGTGCCAGCAGCTCAGGGGCAGTGACCCAGTACTTC. This codes for CASSSGAVTQYF.

This clonotype was counted a few times. The V call is TRBV6-2 or TRBV6-3, the J call TRBJ2-7; either TRBD1 or TRBD2 may supply D (6 bases each). Germline CDR1 is MNHEY and CDR2 is SVGEGT. The CDR3 is made up of 15 amino acids. The V end lost 2 bases, the J end lost 1 base, and 12 bases lay between the germline ends. CDR3 region: CASSYGRGQSYEQYF. For the CDR3, the DNA is TGTGCCAGCAGTTACGGCCGGGGGCAATCCTACGAGCAGTACTTC.

This clonotype has at least ten counts. The CDR3 nucleotides read TGTGCCAGCTCACCTAGGGGCCCGACAGGGAGAAGCGACACCGGGGAGCTGTTTTTT. The encoded protein is CASSPRGPTGRSDTGELFF. V usage is TRBV18 and J usage is TRBJ2-2; 7 bases map to TRBD1. V gave up 3 bases and J gave up 3 bases; unmatched junction bases: 16. CDR1 KGHSH and CDR2 LQKENI come from the germline V gene. CDR3 length equals 19 residues.

This clonotype was counted between two and nine times. This sequence joins TRBV12-3 or TRBV12-4 and TRBJ1-5; maybe TRBD1 (6 bases). This CDR3 is built from 12 residues. V dropped 7 bases and J dropped 5 bases, with 9 bases sitting between them. CDR3 in DNA: TGTGCCAGCAAGGGGGGAGATCAGCCCCAGCATTTT. Protein product: CASKGGDQPQHF.

This clonotype was detected ten times or more. This chain uses TRBV27 with TRBJ2-1; 10 positions match TRBD2. The V and J ends lost 7 bases and 2 bases, in that order; junction bases with no gene match: 8. This CDR3 contains 16 residues. The germline V gene encodes CDR1 MNHEY and CDR2 SMNVEV (reference sequence). CDR3 protein: CASNPIAGGPYNEQFF. For the CDR3, the DNA is TGTGCCAGCAACCCCATAGCGGGGGGACCCTACAATGAGCAGTTCTTC.

The table lists this clonotype with a few counts. The chain is built from TRBV18 and TRBJ1-2, with 8 bases that match TRBD1. Germline-derived CDR1 and CDR2 are KGHSH and LQKENI. The CDR3 contains 15 residues. Germline trimming cut 6 bases from V and 4 bases from J; bases unmatched to any gene: 10. The CDR3: CASSLTNRGIYGYTF. The CDR3 region has the DNA TGTGCCAGCTCGTTAACTAACAGGGGGATCTATGGCTACACCTTC. Supplemented by reference TRBV18 and TRBJ1-2, the full variable domain reads NAGVMQNPRHLVRRRGQEARLRCSPMKGHSHVYWYRQLPEEGLKFMVYLQKENIIDESGMPKERFSAEFPKEGPSILRIQQVVRGDSAAYFCASSLTNRGIYGYTFGSGTRLTVV.

The CDR3 protein is CAWSPSGRYNEQYF. In DNA form, the CDR3 reads TGTGCCTGGAGCCCTAGCGGGAGGTATAACGAGCAGTACTTC. The chain joins TRBV30 to TRBJ2-7; 11 bases map to TRBD2. V was pared by 3 bases and J by 5 bases, with 6 bases of the junction left unmatched. This CDR3 contains 14 residues. Germline V lookup: CDR1 GTSNPN, CDR2 SVGIG (reference sequence).

V gene TRBV6-2 or TRBV6-3 combines with J gene TRBJ2-1; 10 bases match TRBD2. The CDR3 is 17 residues long. The ends lost 4 bases at V and 4 bases at J; junction bases unmatched: 10. The germline CDR1 and CDR2 sequences are MNHEY and SVGEGT. The CDR3 DNA reads TGTGCCAGCAGTTTAACCGAACTAGCGGGGCCATACAATGAGCAGTTCTTC. Translation: CASSLTELAGPYNEQFF.

Many counts were recorded for this clonotype. The rearrangement uses TRBV6-2 or TRBV6-3 and TRBJ1-5; D call uncertain. Germline CDR1 and CDR2: MNHEY and SVGEGT. Trimming cost V 7 bases and J 7 bases, with 14 bases left between them. This CDR3 is built from 13 residues. The CDR3 here is CASNSPIGQPQHF. DNA of the CDR3: TGTGCCAGCAACAGCCCGATCGGCCAGCCCCAGCATTTT.

This clonotype was picked up many times. V and J are TRBV5-1 and TRBJ1-5; D call uncertain. CDR3 size: 10 residues. V was shortened by 8 bases and J by 5 bases, with 5 bases between the two germline ends. Germline assignment: CDR1 SGHRS and CDR2 YFSETQ. DNA for the CDR3: TGCGCCAGGGGATATCAGCCCCAGCATTTT. It translates to CARGYQPQHF.

The table lists this clonotype with a few counts. The rearrangement joins TRBV24-1 to TRBJ2-3; TRBD1 might be the D (6 bases). The germline V gene encodes CDR1 KGHDR and CDR2 SFDVKD. This CDR3 has 14 residues. Trimming cost V 11 bases and J 2 bases, with 16 bases left between them. The chain's CDR3 is CARYRVGYTDTQYF. CDR3 DNA sequence: TGTGCCAGATACAGGGTGGGATACACAGATACGCAGTATTTT.

This clonotype was recorded at least ten times. The chain employs TRBV29-1 and TRBJ2-3, with 7 bases matching TRBD2. The CDR3 consists of 12 residues. Losses at the gene ends were 6 bases for V and 4 bases for J; bases not matched to a gene: 4. CDR1 is SQVTM and CDR2 is ANQGSEA in the germline V gene. The CDR3 spells CSVAGRPDTQYF. CDR3 nucleotides: TGCAGCGTCGCCGGGAGGCCAGATACGCAGTATTTT.

The chain employs TRBV6-2 or TRBV6-3 and TRBJ1-1, with D possibly matching TRBD1 (6 bases). The CDR3 extends over 14 amino acids. The ends were cut back, 7 bases at V and 5 bases at J, with 17 bases in the middle. Germline V gene data show CDR1 as MNHEY and CDR2 as SVGEGT. CDR3 sequence (DNA): TGTGCCAGCACCGAGGAGGGAAGGGGGACTGAAGCTTTCTTT. This translates into CASTEEGRGTEAFF.

As regards this clonotype: One end of the junction does not line up with germline, which may come from a read error. The chain joins TRBV7-2 to TRBJ2-7, with a tentative D call TRBD1 (6 bases). Germline CDR1 is SGHTA and CDR2 is FQGNSA. The CDR3 runs 12 residues. In nucleotides, the CDR3 is TGTGCCAGCAGCTTACACCGGACAGAGCGTGTATTC. Protein sequence: CASSLHRTERVF.